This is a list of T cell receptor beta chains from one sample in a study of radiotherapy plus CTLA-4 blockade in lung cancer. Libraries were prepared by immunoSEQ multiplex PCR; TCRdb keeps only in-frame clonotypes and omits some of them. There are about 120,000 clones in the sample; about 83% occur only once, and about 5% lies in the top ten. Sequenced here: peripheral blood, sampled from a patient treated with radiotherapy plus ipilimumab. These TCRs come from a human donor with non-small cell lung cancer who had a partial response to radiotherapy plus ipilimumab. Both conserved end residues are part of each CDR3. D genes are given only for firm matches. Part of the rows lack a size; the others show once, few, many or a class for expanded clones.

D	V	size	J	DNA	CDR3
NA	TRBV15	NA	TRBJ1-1	TGTGCCACCAGCACGGACAGCTGGAACACTGAAGCTTTCTTT	CATSTDSWNTEAFF
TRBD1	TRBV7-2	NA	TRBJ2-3	TGTGCCAGCAGGACGGGACAGGTCCAGGGAGATACGCAGTATTTT	CASRTGQVQGDTQYF
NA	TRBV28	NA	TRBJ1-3	TGTGCCACCTATTGGGGAGGGACTCTGGGAGGAAACACCATATATTTT	CATYWGGTLGGNTIYF
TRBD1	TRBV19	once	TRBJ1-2	TGTGCCAGTAGTTCCCCCCAGCAGGGGGCAGGCTATGGCTACACCTTC	CASSSPQQGAGYGYTF
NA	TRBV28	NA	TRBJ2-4	TGTGCCAGCAATACAGTAGCCAAAAACATTCAGTACTTC	CASNTVAKNIQYF
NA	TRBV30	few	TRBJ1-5	TGTGCCTGGAGTATCAGGAGCAATCAGCCCCAGCATTTT	CAWSIRSNQPQHF
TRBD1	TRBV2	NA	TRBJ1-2	TGTGCCAGCGAGTCGGACAGGGCTAGTGGCTACACCTTC	CASESDRASGYTF
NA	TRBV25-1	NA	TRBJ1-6	TGTGCCAGCCGACGGGGGAATTCACCCCTCCACTTT	CASRRGNSPLHF
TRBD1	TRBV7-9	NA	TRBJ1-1	TGTGCCAGCAGCTTAGACCGGGACAGGAACACTGAAGCTTTCTTT	CASSLDRDRNTEAFF
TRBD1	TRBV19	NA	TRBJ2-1	TGTGCCAGTAGTATAGGTTGGCAGGGGGATGAGCAGTTCTTC	CASSIGWQGDEQFF
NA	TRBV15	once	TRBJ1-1	TGTGCCACCACCCGGCGGGCGTCGACTGAAGCTTTCTTT	CATTRRASTEAFF
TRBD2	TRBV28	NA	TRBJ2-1	TGTGCCAGCACTCGTAGCGGGTTCTCCTACAATGAGCAGTTCTTC	CASTRSGFSYNEQFF
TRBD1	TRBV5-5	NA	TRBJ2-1	TGTGCCAGCAGCTTGGGACAGGGGGCATTTGGTGAGCAGTTCTTC	CASSLGQGAFGEQFF
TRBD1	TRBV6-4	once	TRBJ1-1	TGTGCCAGCAGTGACCAACCAGGGGGAGGCACTGAAGCTTTCTTT	CASSDQPGGGTEAFF
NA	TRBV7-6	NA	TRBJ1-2	TGTGCCAGCAGACCTCTCGCCGCCGGGTCACGCTACACCTTC	CASRPLAAGSRYTF
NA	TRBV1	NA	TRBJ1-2	TGCACCAGCAGCCCTCCTAGGACAGGGAACGATATAGACTATGGCTACACCTTC	CTSSPPRTGNDIDYGYTF
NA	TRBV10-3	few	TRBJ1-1	TGTGCCAGCGCAGGTGCCACTGAAGCTTTCTTT	CASAGATEAFF
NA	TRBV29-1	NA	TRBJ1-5	TGCAGCGTTGAAGACCAGGCAAATCAGCCCCAGCATTTT	CSVEDQANQPQHF
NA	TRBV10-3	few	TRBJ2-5	TGTGCCATCAGCCGGGGACAAGGGACACAAGAGACCCAGTACTTC	CAISRGQGTQETQYF
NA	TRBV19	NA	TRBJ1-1	TGTGCCAGTAGTATTGGGGGGAGGTGGCACACTGAAGCTTTCTTT	CASSIGGRWHTEAFF
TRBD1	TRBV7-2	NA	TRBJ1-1	TGTGCCAGCAGCTCGGGACAGGGGATAACTGAAGCTTTCTTT	CASSSGQGITEAFF
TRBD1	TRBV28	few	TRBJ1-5	TGTGCCAGCAGTCCATGGGACAGGGGCTATCAGCCCCAGCATTTT	CASSPWDRGYQPQHF
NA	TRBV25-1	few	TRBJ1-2	TGTGCCAGCAGTGAGGGGGGGAACTATGGCTACACCTTC	CASSEGGNYGYTF
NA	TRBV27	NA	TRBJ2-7	TGTGCCAGCAGCCGGAGGGCCTCCTACGAGCAGTACTTC	CASSRRASYEQYF
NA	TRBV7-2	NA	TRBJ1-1	TGTGCCAGCAGCTCCCACCCCGCCGAGGCGAACACTGAAGCTTTCTTT	CASSSHPAEANTEAFF
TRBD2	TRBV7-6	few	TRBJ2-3	TGTGCCAGCAGCTTAAGCTTACTAGCGGGAGGGGGAGATACGCAGTATTTT	CASSLSLLAGGGDTQYF
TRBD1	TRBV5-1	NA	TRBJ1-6	TGCGCCAGCAGCTTGGATCCGACAGGGGCCGCCCGGGTTGTGCCCCTCCACTTT	CASSLDPTGAARVVPLHF
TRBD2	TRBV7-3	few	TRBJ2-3	TGTGCCAGCAGCCCGTTAGCGGGAAGCACAGATACGCAGTATTTT	CASSPLAGSTDTQYF
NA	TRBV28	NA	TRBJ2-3	TGTGCCAGCAGAGGGGAAGGGGGCACAGATACGCAGTATTTT	CASRGEGGTDTQYF
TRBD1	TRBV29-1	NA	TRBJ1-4	TGCAGCGGGCAGGGGGCGGTCGGTGAAAAACTGTTTTTT	CSGQGAVGEKLFF
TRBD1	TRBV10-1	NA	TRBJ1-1	TGCGCCAGCAGTCGGGACAGAGTGAACACTGAAGCTTTCTTT	CASSRDRVNTEAFF
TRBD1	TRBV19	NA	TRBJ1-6	TGTGCCAGTAGTGGACCGGGACAGGGCGGGGGATCCTATAATTCACCCCTCCACTTT	CASSGPGQGGGSYNSPLHF
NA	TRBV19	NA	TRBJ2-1	TGTGCCAGTAGGGCCTCCGGGACAAGCCATGAGCAGTTCTTC	CASRASGTSHEQFF
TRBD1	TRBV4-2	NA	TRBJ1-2	TGTGCCAGCAGCCCCGCCGAAGGGGGCCACTATGGCTACACCTTC	CASSPAEGGHYGYTF
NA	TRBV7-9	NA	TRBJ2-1	TGTGCCAGCAGCCTCAGGGGGAGGCGGAATGAGCAGTTCTTC	CASSLRGRRNEQFF
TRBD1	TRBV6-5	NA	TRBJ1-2	TGTGCCAGCAGTGGACAGGTTAACTATGGCTACACCTTC	CASSGQVNYGYTF
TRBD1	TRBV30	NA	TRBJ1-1	TGTGCCTGGATTGGTAAAACAGGGGTCATCACTGAAGCTTTCTTT	CAWIGKTGVITEAFF
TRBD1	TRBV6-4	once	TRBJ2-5	TGTGCCAGCAGTCCGGGACAGGGACAGACCCAGTACTTC	CASSPGQGQTQYF
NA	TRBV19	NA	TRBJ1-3	TGTGCCAGTAGTATGGTCGGCTCTGGAAACACCATATATTTT	CASSMVGSGNTIYF
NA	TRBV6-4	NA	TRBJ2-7	TGTGCCAGCAGACTACCTCACCAGCCTTCGGGATTAGGGTACTACGAGCAGTACTTC	CASRLPHQPSGLGYYEQYF
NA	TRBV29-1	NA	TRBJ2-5	TGCAGCGTTGCCGCGGCAGCGGCGGAGACCCAGTACTTC	CSVAAAAAETQYF
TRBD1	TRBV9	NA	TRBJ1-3	TGTGCCAGCAGCGTAGCAGGCAGGGGGGACACCATATATTTT	CASSVAGRGDTIYF
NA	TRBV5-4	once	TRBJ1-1	TGTGCCAGCCGACTTGACGCGCGCACTGAAGCTTTCTTT	CASRLDARTEAFF
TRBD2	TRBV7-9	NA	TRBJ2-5	TGTGCCAGCACGCTAACCAGGACTAGCGGGCAAGAGACCCAGTACTTC	CASTLTRTSGQETQYF
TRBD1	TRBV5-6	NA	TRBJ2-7	TGTGCCAGCAGCCCCGGGGACAGGGGATTGACCGAGCAGTACTTC	CASSPGDRGLTEQYF
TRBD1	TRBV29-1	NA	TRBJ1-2	TGCAGCGCAGGGACAGGTGGAGGCTACACCTTC	CSAGTGGGYTF
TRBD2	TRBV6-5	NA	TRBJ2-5	TGTGCCAGCACCCCTCTGACTAGCAGACAAGAGACCCAGTACTTC	CASTPLTSRQETQYF
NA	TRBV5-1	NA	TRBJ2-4	TGCGCCAGCAGCTTGGCCGTAGGAGGAAACATTCAGTACTTC	CASSLAVGGNIQYF
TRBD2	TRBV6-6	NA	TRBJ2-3	TGTGCCAGCAGGCATGGGACTAGCGTTGATACGCAGTATTTT	CASRHGTSVDTQYF
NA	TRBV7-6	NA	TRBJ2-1	TGTGCCAGCAGCTTACGAGATAATGAGCAGTTCTTC	CASSLRDNEQFF
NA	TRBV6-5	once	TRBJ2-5	TGTGCCAGCAGTTACTCGATGGGGCGAGAGACCCAGTACTTC	CASSYSMGRETQYF
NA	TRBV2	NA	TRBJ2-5	TGTGCCAGCGGAGAACACCTTCAGTACTTC	CASGEHLQYF
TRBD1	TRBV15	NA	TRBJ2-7	TGTGCCACCAGCAGAGGACAGGGTAGCTACGAGCAGTACTTC	CATSRGQGSYEQYF
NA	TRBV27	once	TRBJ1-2	TGTGCCAGCAGGGCCCAAGACTATGGCTACACCTTC	CASRAQDYGYTF